Each of the 17 T cell receptor beta chains below was sequenced from the same sample in a study of T cell responses to AZD1222 COVID-19 vaccine (dated by TCRdb to the early 2020s). The receptor library was made with the immunoSEQ multiplex PCR assay. The source is immuneACCESS, and TCRdb retained only in-frame sequences with V and J called. Part of the clones is not carried over; for the studies checked, unresolved V genes explain less than half of this, and the remainder is unexplained. Within this sample are some 100,000 clones, with more than 75% of them counted one time only. Jointly, the top ten make up about 9.4% of the sample. The time point label corresponds to: baseline before first vaccination. This specimen consisted of peripheral blood, obtained on day 0 of AZD1222 vaccination. These receptors all stem from an adult in good health.

The chain joins TRBV2 to TRBJ1-1; D is unresolved. V was pared by 1 base and J by 0 bases, with 6 bases between. The CDR3 loop spans 14 amino acids. Germline V gene sequence: CDR1 SNHLY, CDR2 FYNNEI. The CDR3 DNA sequence: TGTGCCAGCAGTGAAGGGCAGATGAACACTGAAGCTTTCTTT. Amino acids: CASSEGQMNTEAFF.

The chain employs TRBV5-8 and TRBJ1-1; D is unclear. The ends were cut back, 0 bases at V and 11 bases at J, with 23 bases in the middle. Per the germline V gene, CDR1 is SGHTS and CDR2 is YDEGEE. The CDR3 is 16 amino acids. CDR3 residues: CASSLVSGRRIFGAFF. In nucleotides, the CDR3 is TGTGCCAGCAGCTTGGTCTCGGGCAGAAGGATTTTCGGGGCTTTCTTT.

V is TRBV6-1 and J is TRBJ2-7; 11 nucleotides line up with TRBD2. From germline, CDR1 is MNHNS and CDR2 SASEGT. V was pared by 3 bases and J by 2 bases, with 3 bases of the junction left unmatched. The CDR3 contains 15 residues. CDR3 sequence: CASSEPGLAAYEQYF. As DNA, the CDR3 is TGTGCCAGCAGTGAGCCGGGACTAGCGGCCTACGAGCAGTACTTC.

This sequence joins TRBV5-1 and TRBJ1-2, with 11 positions matching TRBD1. The germline V gene encodes CDR1 SGHRS and CDR2 YFSETQ. The CDR3 spans 15 residues. With V trimmed by 0 bases and J by 8 bases, 6 bases remained unmatched. CDR3 region: CASSLEGQGGSGYTF. In DNA form, the CDR3 reads TGCGCCAGCAGCTTGGAGGGACAGGGGGGAAGCGGCTACACCTTC.

The V gene is TRBV19, the J gene TRBJ1-4, with 8 bases fitting TRBD1. This CDR3 region has 16 residues. The J segment lost 4 bases and the V segment lost 5 bases, leaving 9 bases of the junction unmatched. The germline CDR1 and CDR2 sequences are LNHDA and SQIVND (reference sequence). In DNA, the CDR3 is TGTGCCAGTAGTGGCTCTGGGACAGGATATAATGAAAAACTGTTTTTT. It yields the protein CASSGSGTGYNEKLFF.

A single count supports this clone. J is TRBJ2-1 and V is TRBV5-5; 14 nucleotides match TRBD2. The CDR3 is 17 amino acids. Germline lookup yields CDR1 SGHKS and CDR2 YYEKEE (reference sequence). After removal of 4 bases from V and 1 base from J, the junction contained 4 bases not matched to a gene. Here the CDR3 reads CASSLGTSGSSYNEQFF. In DNA form, the CDR3 reads TGTGCCAGCAGCCTAGGGACTAGCGGGAGTTCCTACAATGAGCAGTTCTTC. The entire variable domain, with the rest obtained from reference TRBV5-5 and TRBJ2-1, is as follows: DAGVTQSPTHLIKTRGQQVTLRCSPISGHKSVSWYQQVLGQGPQFIFQYYEKEERGRGNFPDRFSARQFPNYSSELNVNALLLGDSALYLCASSLGTSGSSYNEQFFGPGTRLTVL.

The chain combines TRBV27 with TRBJ2-7; TRBD2 aligns across 10 bases. CDR3 length: 15 residues. V gave up 3 bases and J gave up 4 bases; unmatched junction bases: 6. Germline CDR1 and CDR2: MNHEY and SMNVEV (reference sequence). The CDR3 region has the DNA TGTGCCAGCAGTTTTGGTCTAGCGGGAGTTTACGAGCAGTACTTC. Its protein product is CASSFGLAGVYEQYF.

The chain employs TRBV5-1 and TRBJ1-4, with D tentatively TRBD1 (5 bases). Germline lookup yields CDR1 SGHRS and CDR2 YFSETQ. With 0 bases removed from V and 6 bases from J, the gap between germline ends came to 9 bases. The CDR3 sequence is 14 residues long. Here the CDR3 DNA reads TGCGCCAGCAGCTTGGGGGGGTCGGATGAAAAACTGTTTTTT. Protein: CASSLGGSDEKLFF.

V gene TRBV20-1 combines with J gene TRBJ2-3, with TRBD1 identical over 9 bases. This CDR3 region has 15 residues. Germline V gene data show CDR1 as DFQATT and CDR2 as SNEGSKA (reference sequence). J was trimmed by 3 bases and V by 3 bases; bases with no gene match: 7. The CDR3, as DNA: TGCAGTGCTAGTCAGGAGGACAGGGGAACAGATACGCAGTATTTT. It translates to CSASQEDRGTDTQYF.

The rearrangement links TRBV29-1 to TRBJ2-7; D tentatively reads TRBD1 or TRBD2 (5 bases each). With 5 bases removed from V and 3 bases from J, the gap between germline ends came to 11 bases. Germline V lookup: CDR1 SQVTM, CDR2 ANQGSEA. The CDR3 is 12 amino acids. CDR3 DNA: TGCAGCGTTCGAGGGGCTGGCTACGAGCAGTACTTC. Protein product: CSVRGAGYEQYF.

This clone appeared once. The chain recombines TRBV6-4 with TRBJ2-2; 11 positions match TRBD2. V was clipped by 6 bases and J by 4 bases; unmatched bases: 1. Germline lookup yields CDR1 MRHNA and CDR2 SNTAGT. CDR3 length: 14 amino acids. The CDR3 region has the DNA TGTGCCAGCAGACTAGCGGGAGCCACCGGGGAGCTGTTTTTT. Protein: CASRLAGATGELFF.

The rearrangement links TRBV19 to TRBJ2-7; 11 bases are a match to TRBD1. The CDR3 is 17 residues long. With 3 bases clipped from V and 0 bases from J, the junction kept 7 bases outside the gene matches. CDR1 LNHDA and CDR2 SQIVND come from the germline V gene (reference sequence). DNA for the CDR3: TGTGCCAGTAGTATCAACCGCGGGACAGGGGGCTCCTACGAGCAGTACTTC. It encodes CASSINRGTGGSYEQYF.

In its sample, this clone was seen once. In nucleotides, the CDR3 is TGTGCCTGGAGTTACAGGGGGAACACTGAAGCTTTCTTT. Translated, it gives CAWSYRGNTEAFF. The chain carries TRBV30 and TRBJ1-1; TRBD1 matches at 7 bases. The CDR3 contains 13 residues. V gave up 2 bases and J gave up 1 base; unmatched junction bases: 1. Germline V gene data show CDR1 as GTSNPN and CDR2 as SVGIG (reference sequence).

CDR3 sequence reads: CASSQTRVDTDTQYF. The CDR3 nucleotides are TGTGCCAGCTCCCAGACAAGGGTGGACACAGATACGCAGTATTTT. The chain carries TRBV18 and TRBJ2-3; no reliable D call. V was shortened by 6 bases and J by 2 bases, with 15 bases between the two germline ends. The CDR3 runs 15 residues. Germline values: CDR1 KGHSH, CDR2 LQKENI.

The chain couples TRBV7-8 to TRBJ1-1; D not resolved. The CDR3 is made up of 15 amino acids. The V gene lost 5 bases and the J gene lost 0 bases, with 13 bases spanning the gap. Germline lookup yields CDR1 SGHVS and CDR2 FQNEAQ. In DNA form, the CDR3 reads TGTGCCAGCAGCGGCACACAGCACATGAACACTGAAGCTTTCTTT. Its protein product is CASSGTQHMNTEAFF. Variable domain in full (rest from reference TRBV7-8 and TRBJ1-1): GAGVSQSPRYKVAKRGQDVALRCDPISGHVSLFWYQQALGQGPEFLTYFQNEAQLDKSGLPSDRFFAERPEGSVSTLKIQRTQQEDSAVYLCASSGTQHMNTEAFFGQGTRLTVV.

V usage is TRBV5-8 and J usage is TRBJ2-3; TRBD1 agrees at 8 bases. The V gene end was trimmed by 6 bases and the J gene end by 0 bases; junction bases not matched to a gene: 6. Germline lookup yields CDR1 SGHTS and CDR2 YDEGEE. This CDR3 has 15 residues. CDR3 residues: CASTRTGLSTDTQYF. DNA of the CDR3: TGTGCCAGCACCAGGACAGGGCTTAGCACAGATACGCAGTATTTT.

The chain couples TRBV6-5 to TRBJ1-2; 7 bases are shared with TRBD1. The V gene's germline CDR1 is MNHEY and CDR2 SVGAGI. The CDR3 is 14 residues long. Germline trimming cut 6 bases from V and 0 bases from J; bases unmatched to any gene: 4. DNA of the CDR3: TGTGCCAGCAGCGAGGGGGCCACTAACTATGGCTACACCTTC. It encodes CASSEGATNYGYTF.